Detailed here is one TCR beta chain. Its antigen remains unidentified. 5' RACE that incorporated UMI labels was used to prepare the TRB cDNA libraries. Each CDR3 protein gets one entry in TCRdb, which reprocessed the 5' RACE reads and gives no DNA. Its clone listing holds some 22,000 distinct CDR3 sequences. This record belongs to a study of CXCR3-negative and CXCR3-positive naive CD8 T cells. Study background: The dataset comprises about 135 million TRB reads in total, with about 1.5 +/- 0.3 million reads per library. Whole-study findings and limits: Memory cells diverged, while naive CXCR3-positive and CXCR3-negative cells had similar TRBV-TRBJ usage. More hydrophobic TRB CDR3s were found in CXCR3-positive naive cells than in CXCR3-negative naive cells. Memory CD8+ cells showed much lower diversity, while both naive subsets were comparably high.

The clonotype comes from a human donor in good health. Some clones in this sample may be carry-over from other donors' samples. What was sequenced was naive CXCR3- CD8+ T cells from blood. Subset reported: CD45RO-CCR7+CD27+CD95- naive CD8+ T cells lacking CXCR3 (TNR3-).

CDR3 amino acids: CASRGRETQYF. V and J are TRBV4-2 and TRBJ2-5; as DNA is missing, the TRBD1 call by TCRdb cannot be tested. CDR1 and CDR2 from the germline V gene are LGHNA and YNFKEQ. The length of the CDR3 is 11 residues.